This TCR beta chain originates from a study of blood T cell repertoires in COVID-19. On the study more broadly: Samples representing acute and convalescent COVID-19 were sourced from the United States, Italy and Spain. Nucleic acid was either cDNA or gDNA, and it came from T cells, B-cell-depleted T cells, or PBMCs.

Seattle enrolled patients during active infection and tracked them longitudinally. Per the original methods: The assay estimated nucleated cells by amplifying reference gene primers. Method: immunoSEQ multiplex PCR; TCRdb's copy keeps in-frame clones and lacks some. The V and J calls and clone size were taken over from that table, and D and trimming were inferred from the DNA. The table has some 180,000 clones, approximately 80% seen once. Germline V gene lookup returns CDR1 ENHRY and CDR2 SYGVKD. V trimming: 3 bases; J trimming: 1 base; junction bases outside the gene matches: 9. CDR3 length: 17 residues.

Sequenced sample: peripheral blood. The TCR comes from a woman aged 40-49 years with COVID-19, enrolled during active disease. The J gene is TRBJ2-7, the V gene TRBV10-3; TRBD2 matches 10 bases. The CDR3 loop is CAISESLAGEGSYEQYF. The CDR3 nucleotides are TGTGCCATCAGTGAATCCCTAGCGGGAGAAGGTTCCTACGAGCAGTACTTC.